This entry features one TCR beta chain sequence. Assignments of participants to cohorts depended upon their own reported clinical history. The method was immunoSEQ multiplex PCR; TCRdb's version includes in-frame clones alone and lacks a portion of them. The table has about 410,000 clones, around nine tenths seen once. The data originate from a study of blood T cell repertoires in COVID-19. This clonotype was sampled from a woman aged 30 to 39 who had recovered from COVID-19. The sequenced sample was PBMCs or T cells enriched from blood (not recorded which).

In DNA form, the CDR3 reads TGTGCCACCAGTGCCCTCGGGACAGGGAACCATCAGCCCCAGCATTTT. The encoded protein is CATSALGTGNHQPQHF. This chain connects TRBV24-1 to TRBJ1-5; 9 nucleotides line up with TRBD1. Losses at the gene ends were 5 bases for V and 5 bases for J; bases not matched to a gene: 9. This CDR3 comprises 16 residues. Germline CDR1 is KGHDR and CDR2 is SFDVKD.